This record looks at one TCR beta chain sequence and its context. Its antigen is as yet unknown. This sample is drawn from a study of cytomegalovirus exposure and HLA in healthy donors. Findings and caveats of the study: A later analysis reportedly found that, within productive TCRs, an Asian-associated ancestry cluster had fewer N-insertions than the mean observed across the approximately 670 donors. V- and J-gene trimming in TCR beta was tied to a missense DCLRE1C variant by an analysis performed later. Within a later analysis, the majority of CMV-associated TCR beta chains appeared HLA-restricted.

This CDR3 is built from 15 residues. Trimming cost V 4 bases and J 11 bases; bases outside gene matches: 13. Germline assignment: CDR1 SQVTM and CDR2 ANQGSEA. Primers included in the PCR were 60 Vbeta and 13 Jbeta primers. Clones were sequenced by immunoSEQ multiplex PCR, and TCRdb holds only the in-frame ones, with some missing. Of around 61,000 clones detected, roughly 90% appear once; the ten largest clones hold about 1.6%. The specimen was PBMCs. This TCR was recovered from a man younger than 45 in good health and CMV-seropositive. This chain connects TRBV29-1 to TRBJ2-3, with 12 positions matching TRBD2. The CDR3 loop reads CSVVAASGRGGGQYF. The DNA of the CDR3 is TGCAGCGTTGTTGCGGCTAGCGGGAGGGGGGGAGGGCAGTATTTT.